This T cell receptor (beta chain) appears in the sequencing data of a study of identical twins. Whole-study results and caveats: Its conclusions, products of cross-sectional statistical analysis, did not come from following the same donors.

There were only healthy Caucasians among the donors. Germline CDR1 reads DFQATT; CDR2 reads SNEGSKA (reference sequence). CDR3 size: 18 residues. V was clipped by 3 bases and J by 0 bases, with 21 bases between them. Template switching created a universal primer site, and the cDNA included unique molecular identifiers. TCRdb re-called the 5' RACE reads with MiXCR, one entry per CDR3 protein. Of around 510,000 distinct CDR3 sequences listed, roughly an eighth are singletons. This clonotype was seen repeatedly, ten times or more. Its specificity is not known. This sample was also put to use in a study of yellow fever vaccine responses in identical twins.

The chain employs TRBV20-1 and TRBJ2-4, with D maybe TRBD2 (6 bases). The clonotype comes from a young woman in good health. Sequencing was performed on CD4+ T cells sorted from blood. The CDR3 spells CSASQGVRQGLAKNIQYF. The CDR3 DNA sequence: TGCAGTGCTAGTCAGGGAGTGAGGCAGGGACTAGCCAAAAACATTCAGTACTTC.